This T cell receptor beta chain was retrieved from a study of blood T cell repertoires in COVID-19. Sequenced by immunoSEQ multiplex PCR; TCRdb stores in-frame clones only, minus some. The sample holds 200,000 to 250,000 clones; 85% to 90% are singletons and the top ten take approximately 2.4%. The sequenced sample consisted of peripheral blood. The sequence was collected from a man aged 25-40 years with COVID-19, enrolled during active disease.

CDR3 DNA sequence: TGTGCCAGCAGTCCAGGGAGCGGGAGTTGGGAGACCCAGTACTTC. This gives the protein CASSPGSGSWETQYF. V gene TRBV5-4 combines with J gene TRBJ2-5, with 8 bases that match TRBD2. The CDR3 is 15 amino acids. CDR1 is SGHNT, CDR2 YYREEE, per germline (reference sequence). J was trimmed by 5 bases and V by 5 bases; bases with no gene match: 11.